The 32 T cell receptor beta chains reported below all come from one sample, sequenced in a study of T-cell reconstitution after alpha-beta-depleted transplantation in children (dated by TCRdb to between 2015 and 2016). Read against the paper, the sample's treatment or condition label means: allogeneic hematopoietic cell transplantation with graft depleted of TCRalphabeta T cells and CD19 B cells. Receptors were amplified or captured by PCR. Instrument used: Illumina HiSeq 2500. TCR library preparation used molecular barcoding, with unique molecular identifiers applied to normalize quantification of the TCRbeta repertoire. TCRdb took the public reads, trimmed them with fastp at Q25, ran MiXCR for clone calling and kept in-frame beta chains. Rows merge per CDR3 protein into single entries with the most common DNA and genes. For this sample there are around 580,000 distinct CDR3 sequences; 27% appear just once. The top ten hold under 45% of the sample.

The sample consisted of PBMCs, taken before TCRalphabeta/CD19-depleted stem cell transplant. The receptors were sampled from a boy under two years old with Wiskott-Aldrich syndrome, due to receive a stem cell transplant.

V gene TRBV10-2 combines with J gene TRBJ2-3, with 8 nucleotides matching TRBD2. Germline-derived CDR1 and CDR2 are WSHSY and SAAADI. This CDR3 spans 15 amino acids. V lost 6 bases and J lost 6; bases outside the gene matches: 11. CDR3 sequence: CASRILAAGADTQYF. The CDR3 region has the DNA TGCGCCAGCAGGATACTAGCGGCAGGTGCCGATACGCAGTATTTT.

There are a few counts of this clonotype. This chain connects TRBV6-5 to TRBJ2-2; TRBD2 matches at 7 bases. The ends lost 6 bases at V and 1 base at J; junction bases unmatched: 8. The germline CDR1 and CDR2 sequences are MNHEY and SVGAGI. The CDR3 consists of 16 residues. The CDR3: CASRGAGVRNTGELFF. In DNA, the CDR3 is TGTGCCAGCAGGGGCGCGGGAGTGAGGAACACCGGGGAGCTGTTTTTT.

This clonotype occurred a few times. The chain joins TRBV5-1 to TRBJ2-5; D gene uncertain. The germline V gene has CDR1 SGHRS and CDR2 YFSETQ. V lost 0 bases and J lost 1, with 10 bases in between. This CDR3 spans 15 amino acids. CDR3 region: CASSLVPHPQETQYF. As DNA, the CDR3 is TGCGCCAGCAGCTTGGTACCCCATCCCCAAGAGACCCAGTACTTC. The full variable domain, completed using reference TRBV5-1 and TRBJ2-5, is KAGVTQTPRYLIKTRGQQVTLSCSPISGHRSVSWYQQTPGQGLQFLFEYFSETQRNKGNFPGRFSGRQFSNSRSEMNVSTLELGDSALYLCASSLVPHPQETQYFGPGTRLLVL.

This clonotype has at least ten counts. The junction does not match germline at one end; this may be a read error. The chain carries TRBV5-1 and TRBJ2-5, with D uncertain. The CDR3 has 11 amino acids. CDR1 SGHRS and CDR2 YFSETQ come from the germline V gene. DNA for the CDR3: TGTGCCAGCAGCGAACAAGAGACCCAGTACTTC. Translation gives CASSEQETQYF.

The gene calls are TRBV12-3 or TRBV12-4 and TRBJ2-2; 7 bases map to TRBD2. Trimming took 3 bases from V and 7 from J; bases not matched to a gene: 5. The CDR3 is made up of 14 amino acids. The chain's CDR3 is CASSLGGRGGELFF. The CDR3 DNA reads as TGTGCCAGCAGTTTGGGAGGGCGGGGCGGGGAGCTGTTTTTT.

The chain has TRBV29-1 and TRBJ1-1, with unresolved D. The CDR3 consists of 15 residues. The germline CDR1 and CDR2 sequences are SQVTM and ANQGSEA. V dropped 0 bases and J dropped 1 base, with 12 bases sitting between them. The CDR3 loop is CSVEEGGSGNTEAFF. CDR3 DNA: TGCAGCGTTGAAGAAGGCGGGTCCGGGAACACTGAAGCTTTCTTT. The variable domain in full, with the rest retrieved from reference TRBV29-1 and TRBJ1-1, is SAVISQKPSRDICQRGTSLTIQCQVDSQVTMMFWYRQQPGQSLTLIATANQGSEATYESGFVIDKFPISRPNLTFSTLTVSNMSPEDSSIYLCSVEEGGSGNTEAFFGQGTRLTVV.

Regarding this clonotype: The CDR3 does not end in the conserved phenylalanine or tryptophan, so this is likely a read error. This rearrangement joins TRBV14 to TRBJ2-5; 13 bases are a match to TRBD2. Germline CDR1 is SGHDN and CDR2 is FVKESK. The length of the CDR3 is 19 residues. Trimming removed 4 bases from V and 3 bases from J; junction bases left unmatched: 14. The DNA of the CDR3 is TGTGCCAGCAGCCGGGGAGGACTAGCGGGAGCCCTGAGGGAAGAGACCCAGTACTCC. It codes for CASSRGGLAGALREETQYS.

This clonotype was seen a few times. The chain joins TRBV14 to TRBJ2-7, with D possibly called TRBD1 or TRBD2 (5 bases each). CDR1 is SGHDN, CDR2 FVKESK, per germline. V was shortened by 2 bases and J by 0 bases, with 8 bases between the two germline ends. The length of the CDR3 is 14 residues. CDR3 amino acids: CASSQWDLSYEQYF. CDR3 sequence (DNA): TGTGCCAGCAGCCAATGGGACCTCTCCTACGAGCAGTACTTC.

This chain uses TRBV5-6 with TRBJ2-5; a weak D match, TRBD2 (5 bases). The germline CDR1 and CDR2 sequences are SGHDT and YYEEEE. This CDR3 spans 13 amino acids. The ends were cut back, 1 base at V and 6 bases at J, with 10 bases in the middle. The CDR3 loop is CASSLTRGKTQYF. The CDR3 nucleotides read TGTGCCAGCAGCTTGACTAGAGGAAAGACCCAGTACTTC.

The DNA for the CDR3 is TGCGCCAGCAGCAGGGACAGGGAAGGCGCTGAAGCTTTCTTT. Protein sequence: CASSRDREGAEAFF. The chain combines TRBV5-1 with TRBJ1-1; 9 nucleotides line up with TRBD1. This CDR3 spans 14 amino acids. The J segment lost 6 bases and the V segment lost 4 bases, leaving 7 bases of the junction unmatched. Germline assignment: CDR1 SGHRS and CDR2 YFSETQ. Based on the CDR3 plus reference TRBV5-1 and TRBJ1-1, the full variable domain is KAGVTQTPRYLIKTRGQQVTLSCSPISGHRSVSWYQQTPGQGLQFLFEYFSETQRNKGNFPGRFSGRQFSNSRSEMNVSTLELGDSALYLCASSRDREGAEAFFGQGTRLTVV.

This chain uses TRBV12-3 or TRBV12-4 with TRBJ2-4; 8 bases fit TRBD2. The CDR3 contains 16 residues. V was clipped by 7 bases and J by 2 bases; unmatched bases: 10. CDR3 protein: CASTGGGLGSKNIQYF. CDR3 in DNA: TGTGCCAGCACCGGGGGGGGCCTTGGGTCCAAAAACATTCAGTACTTC.

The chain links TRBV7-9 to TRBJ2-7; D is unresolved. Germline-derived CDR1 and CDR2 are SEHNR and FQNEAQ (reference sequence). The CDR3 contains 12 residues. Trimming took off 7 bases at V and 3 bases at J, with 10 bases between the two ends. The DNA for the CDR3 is TGTGCCAGCACAAGGACGGACTACGAGCAGTACTTC. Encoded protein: CASTRTDYEQYF.

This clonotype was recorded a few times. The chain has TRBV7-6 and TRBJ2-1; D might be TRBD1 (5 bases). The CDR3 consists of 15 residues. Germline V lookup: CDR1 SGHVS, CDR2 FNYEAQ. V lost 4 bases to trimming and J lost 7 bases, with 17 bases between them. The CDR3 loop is CASSSTQGFGNEQFF. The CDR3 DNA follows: TGTGCCAGCAGCTCTACCCAGGGTTTTGGGAATGAGCAGTTCTTC.

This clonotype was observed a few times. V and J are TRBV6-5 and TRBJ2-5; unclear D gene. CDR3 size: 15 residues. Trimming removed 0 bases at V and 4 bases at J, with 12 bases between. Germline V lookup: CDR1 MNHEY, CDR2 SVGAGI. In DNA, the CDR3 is TGTGCCAGCAGTTACTCGATTCTCTCCGGAGAGACCCAGTACTTC. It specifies CASSYSILSGETQYF.

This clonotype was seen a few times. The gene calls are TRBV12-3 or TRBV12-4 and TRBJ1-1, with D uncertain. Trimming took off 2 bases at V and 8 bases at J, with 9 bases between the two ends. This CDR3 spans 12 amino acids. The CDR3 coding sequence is TGTGCCAGCAGTTTATCGAGGGCGGAAGCTTTCTTT. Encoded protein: CASSLSRAEAFF.

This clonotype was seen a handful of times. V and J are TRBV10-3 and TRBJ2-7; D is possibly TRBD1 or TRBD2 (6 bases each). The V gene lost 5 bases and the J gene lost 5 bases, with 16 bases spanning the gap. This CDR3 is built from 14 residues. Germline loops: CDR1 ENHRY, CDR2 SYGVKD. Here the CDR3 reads CAISNLQGGDEQYF. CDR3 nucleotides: TGTGCCATCAGTAACTTACAGGGAGGCGACGAGCAGTACTTC.

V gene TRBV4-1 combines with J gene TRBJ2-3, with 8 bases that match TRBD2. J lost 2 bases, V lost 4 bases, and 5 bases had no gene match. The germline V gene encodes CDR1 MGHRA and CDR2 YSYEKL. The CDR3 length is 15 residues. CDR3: CASSRTLAVTDTQYF. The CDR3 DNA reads TGCGCCAGCAGCCGCACACTAGCGGTCACAGATACGCAGTATTTT.

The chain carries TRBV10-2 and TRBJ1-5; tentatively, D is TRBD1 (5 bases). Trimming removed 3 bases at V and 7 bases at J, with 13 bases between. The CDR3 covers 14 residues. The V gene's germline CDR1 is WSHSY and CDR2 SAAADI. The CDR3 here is CASSDRAVDQPQHF. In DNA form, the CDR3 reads TGCGCCAGCAGTGACAGGGCTGTGGACCAGCCCCAGCATTTT.

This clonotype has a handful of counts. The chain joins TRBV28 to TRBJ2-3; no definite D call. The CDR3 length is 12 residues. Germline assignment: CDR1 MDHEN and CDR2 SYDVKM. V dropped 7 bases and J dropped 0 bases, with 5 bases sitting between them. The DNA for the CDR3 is TGTGCCAGCAAGGCTAGCACAGATACGCAGTATTTT. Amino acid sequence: CASKASTDTQYF. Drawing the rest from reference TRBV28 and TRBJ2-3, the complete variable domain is DVKVTQSSRYLVKRTGEKVFLECVQDMDHENMFWYRQDPGLGLRLIYFSYDVKMKEKGDIPEGYSVSREKKERFSLILESASTNQTSMYLCASKASTDTQYFGPGTRLTVL.

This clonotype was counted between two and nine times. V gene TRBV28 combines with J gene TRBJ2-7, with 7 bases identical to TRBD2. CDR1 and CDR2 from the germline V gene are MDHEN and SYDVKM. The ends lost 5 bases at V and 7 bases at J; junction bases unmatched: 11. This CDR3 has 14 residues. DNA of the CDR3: TGTGCCAGCAGTCGGACTAGTCGATTGGAAGAGCAGTACTTC. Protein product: CASSRTSRLEEQYF.

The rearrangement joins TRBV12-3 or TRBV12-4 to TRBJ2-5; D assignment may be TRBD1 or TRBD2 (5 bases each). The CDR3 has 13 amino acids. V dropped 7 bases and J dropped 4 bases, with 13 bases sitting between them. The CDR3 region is CASTRGDGETQYF. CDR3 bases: TGTGCCAGCACCCGAGGGGATGGAGAGACCCAGTACTTC.

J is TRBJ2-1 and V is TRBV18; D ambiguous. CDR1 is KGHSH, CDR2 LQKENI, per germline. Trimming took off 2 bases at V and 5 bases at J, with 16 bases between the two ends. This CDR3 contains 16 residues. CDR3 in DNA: TGTGCCAGCTCACCAGTAATGCGGCTCGCTGACAATGAGCAGTTCTTC. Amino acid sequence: CASSPVMRLADNEQFF.

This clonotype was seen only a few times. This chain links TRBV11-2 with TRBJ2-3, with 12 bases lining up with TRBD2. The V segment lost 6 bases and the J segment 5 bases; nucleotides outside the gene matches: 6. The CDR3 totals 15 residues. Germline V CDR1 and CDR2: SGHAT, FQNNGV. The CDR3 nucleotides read TGTGCCAGCAGACGACTAGCGGGAGTGGGAGATACGCAGTATTTT. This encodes CASRRLAGVGDTQYF.

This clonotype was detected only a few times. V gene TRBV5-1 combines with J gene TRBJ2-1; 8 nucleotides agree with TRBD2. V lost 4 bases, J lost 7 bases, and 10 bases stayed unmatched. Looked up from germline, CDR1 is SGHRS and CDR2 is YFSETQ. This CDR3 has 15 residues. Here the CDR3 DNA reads TGCGCCAGCAGCAATATCAGCGGGAGTGGTAATGAGCAGTTCTTC. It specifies CASSNISGSGNEQFF.

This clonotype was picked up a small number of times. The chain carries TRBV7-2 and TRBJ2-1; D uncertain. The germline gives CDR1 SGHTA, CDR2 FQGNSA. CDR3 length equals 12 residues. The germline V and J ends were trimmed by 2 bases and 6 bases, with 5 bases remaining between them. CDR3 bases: TGTGCCAGCAGCTTATGGAGCAATGAGCAGTTCTTC. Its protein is CASSLWSNEQFF.

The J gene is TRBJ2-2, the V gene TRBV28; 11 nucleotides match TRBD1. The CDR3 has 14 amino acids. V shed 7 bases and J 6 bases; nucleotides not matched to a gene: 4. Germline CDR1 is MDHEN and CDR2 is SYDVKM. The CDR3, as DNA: TGTGCCAGCAATATGGGACAGGGGGCCGGGGAGCTGTTTTTT. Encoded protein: CASNMGQGAGELFF.

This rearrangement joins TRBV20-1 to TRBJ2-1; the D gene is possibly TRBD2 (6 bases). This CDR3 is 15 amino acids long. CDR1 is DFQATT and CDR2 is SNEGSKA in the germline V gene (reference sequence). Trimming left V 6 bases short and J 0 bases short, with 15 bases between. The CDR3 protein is CSAQKAGSSYNEQFF. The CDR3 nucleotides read TGCAGTGCACAAAAAGCGGGTAGCTCCTACAATGAGCAGTTCTTC.

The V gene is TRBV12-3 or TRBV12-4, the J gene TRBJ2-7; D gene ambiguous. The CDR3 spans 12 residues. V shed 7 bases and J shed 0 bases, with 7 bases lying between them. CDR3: CASKLGSYEQYF. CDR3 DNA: TGTGCCAGCAAGCTAGGCTCCTACGAGCAGTACTTC.

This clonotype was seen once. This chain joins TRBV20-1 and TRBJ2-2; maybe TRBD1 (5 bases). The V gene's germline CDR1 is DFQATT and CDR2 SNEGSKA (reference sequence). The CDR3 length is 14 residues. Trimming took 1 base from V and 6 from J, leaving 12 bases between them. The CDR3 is CSARVGWGPGELFF. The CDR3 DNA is TGCAGTGCTAGAGTAGGGTGGGGCCCCGGGGAGCTGTTTTTT.

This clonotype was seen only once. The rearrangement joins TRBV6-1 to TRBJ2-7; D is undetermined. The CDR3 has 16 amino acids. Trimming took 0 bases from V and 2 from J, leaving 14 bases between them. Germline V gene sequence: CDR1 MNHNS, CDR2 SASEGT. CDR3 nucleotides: TGTGCCAGCAGTGAAGCTCTCGGACGCCGCCCCTACGAGCAGTACTTC. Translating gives CASSEALGRRPYEQYF.

The CDR3 here is CSARFPTSGYTDTQYF. The CDR3 DNA reads TGCAGTGCTAGGTTTCCGACTAGCGGCTACACAGATACGCAGTATTTT. The V and J genes are TRBV20-1 and TRBJ2-3, with 9 bases identical to TRBD2. The germline V gene has CDR1 DFQATT and CDR2 SNEGSKA (reference sequence). V lost 3 bases to trimming and J lost 2 bases; unmatched junction nucleotides: 9. The CDR3 extends over 16 amino acids.

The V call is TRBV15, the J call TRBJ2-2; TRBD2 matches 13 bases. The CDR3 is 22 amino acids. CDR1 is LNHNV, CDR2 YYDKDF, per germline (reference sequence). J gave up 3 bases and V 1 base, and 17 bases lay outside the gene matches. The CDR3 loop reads CATSRVLSSAAGLAGDTGELFF. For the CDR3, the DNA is TGTGCCACCAGCAGAGTTCTATCGTCGGCCGCTGGACTAGCGGGAGACACCGGGGAGCTGTTTTTT.